This T cell receptor beta chain originates from a study of metastatic and nonmetastatic thyroid tumors. About the study: Repertoires from blood and tumor or nodule tissue of malignant and benign thyroid patients were compared.

TCRdb reprocessed the PCR reads via MiXCR. The table records approximately 38,000 clones, about 33% of them present only once. The germline V gene has CDR1 MNHEY and CDR2 SVGAGI. This CDR3 region has 17 residues. V was trimmed by 4 bases and J by 0 bases, leaving 16 bases between them. Not a single patient had been given any form of treatment at any point before undergoing thyroid surgery. The sequence was collected from a female donor with papillary thyroid cancer or a benign thyroid nodule (not recorded which). Some clones in this sample may be carry-over from other donors' samples. This chain uses TRBV6-5 with TRBJ1-3; D gene ambiguous. The sequencing sample was made of tumor tissue. DNA for the CDR3: TGTGCCAGCAGTTTCCCATTCGGTGGAACCTCTGGAAACACCATATATTTT. Its translation is CASSFPFGGTSGNTIYF.